Shown below are 13 T cell receptor beta chains from a single sample sequenced in a study of T-cell memory formation after mild COVID-19 (dated by TCRdb to the early 2020s). Receptor amplification or capture employed 5' RACE. Sequenced using an Illumina NovaSeq 6000. TCRdb handled the public reads itself, with Q25 trimming in fastp and clone calling in MiXCR, and kept productive beta chains. Identical CDR3 protein sequences are pooled into one entry, listed with their most common genes and DNA. The sample table lists 350,000 or so distinct CDR3 sequences, 13% of them with a count of one. 20% to 25% of the sample belongs to the ten largest clones. Material: PBMCs or a T cell subset sorted from them (not recorded which). These receptors all come from a man aged 18-30 years who had mild COVID-19 (a few samples of this study predate the infection). The sample titles of this study are shuffled in the database, so cell type and time point are left out; the donor was told from shared clones.

The V gene is TRBV6-5, the J gene TRBJ2-3; no firm D call. Germline CDR1 is MNHEY and CDR2 is SVGAGI. This CDR3 is 14 amino acids long. V was clipped by 0 bases and J by 4 bases, with 8 bases between them. The chain's CDR3 is CASSYSGKADTQYF. The CDR3 bases are TGTGCCAGCAGTTACTCAGGGAAGGCAGATACGCAGTATTTT.

This clonotype was seen repeatedly, ten times or more. The J gene is TRBJ2-1, the V gene TRBV5-1; 8 bases fit TRBD2. Germline lookup yields CDR1 SGHRS and CDR2 YFSETQ. V lost 0 bases to trimming and J lost 5 bases; unmatched junction nucleotides: 10. The CDR3 covers 17 residues. This CDR3 reads CASSLGLDSGADNEQFF. In nucleotides, the CDR3 is TGCGCCAGCAGCTTGGGGTTGGATAGCGGGGCTGACAATGAGCAGTTCTTC.

The chain has TRBV20-1 and TRBJ1-4; 7 bases match TRBD1. After removal of 6 bases from V and 3 bases from J, the junction contained 4 bases not matched to a gene. This CDR3 comprises 13 residues. CDR1 and CDR2 (germline): DFQATT, SNEGSKA (reference sequence). CDR3 sequence reads: CSAKGAPNEKLFF. The CDR3 DNA reads as TGCAGTGCCAAGGGGGCCCCTAATGAAAAACTGTTTTTT.

This clonotype was counted many times. V gene TRBV6-2 or TRBV6-3 combines with J gene TRBJ1-1; perhaps TRBD1 as D (5 bases). The CDR3 extends over 13 amino acids. CDR1 is MNHEY and CDR2 is SVGEGT in the germline V gene. The V gene lost 2 bases and the J gene lost 5 bases, with 9 bases spanning the gap. CDR3 DNA: TGTGCCAGCAGTTACATCGGGGGGACTGAAGCTTTCTTT. The encoded protein is CASSYIGGTEAFF.

To note about this clonotype: One junction end disagrees with the germline gene, perhaps due to a read error. V is TRBV19 and J is TRBJ2-1; 8 bases fit TRBD1. The CDR3 is 13 amino acids. From germline, CDR1 is LNHDA and CDR2 SQIVND (reference sequence). In DNA form, the CDR3 reads TGTGCCAGTAGTATGGGGGACCAGGGGGCCCTCGTCTTC. Translating it yields CASSMGDQGALVF.

The chain is built from TRBV11-2 and TRBJ2-1; TRBD1 matches at 9 bases. CDR1 SGHAT and CDR2 FQNNGV come from the germline V gene. CDR3 length: 14 residues. V shed 5 bases, J shed 9 bases, and the junction held 8 bases outside the gene matches. Written as DNA, the CDR3 is TGTGCCAGCAGCCCGGGACAGGGAATCGGTGAGCAGTTCTTC. Translated, it gives CASSPGQGIGEQFF.

This clonotype has only a few counts. The V gene is TRBV7-2, the J gene TRBJ1-5; 8 bases agree with TRBD1. The CDR3 has 15 amino acids. The trim removed 4 bases at V and 1 base at J, leaving 3 bases unmatched. The germline gives CDR1 SGHTA, CDR2 FQGNSA. CDR3 residues: CASSSYRGSNQPQHF. CDR3 sequence (DNA): TGTGCCAGCAGCTCTTACAGGGGGAGCAATCAGCCCCAGCATTTT.

This rearrangement joins TRBV7-6 to TRBJ2-7; no reliable D call. Germline loops: CDR1 SGHVS, CDR2 FNYEAQ. Trimming left V 2 bases short and J 0 bases short, with 8 bases between. This CDR3 is built from 14 residues. CDR3 in amino acids: CASSLHIDSYEQYF. CDR3 nucleotides: TGTGCCAGCAGCTTACATATTGACTCCTACGAGCAGTACTTC.

This clonotype has only a few counts. The J gene is TRBJ1-1, the V gene TRBV7-2; the D gene is possibly TRBD1 (6 bases). This CDR3 comprises 12 residues. V lost 5 bases and J lost 6, with 10 bases in between. From germline, CDR1 is SGHTA and CDR2 FQGNSA. CDR3 DNA sequence: TGTGCCAGCAGCCAACAGGGCTCTGAAGCTTTCTTT. Protein product: CASSQQGSEAFF. The variable domain in full, with the rest retrieved from reference TRBV7-2 and TRBJ1-1, is GAGVSQSPSNKVTEKGKDVELRCDPISGHTALYWYRQSLGQGLEFLIYFQGNSAPDKSGLPSDRFSAERTGGSVSTLTIQRTQQEDSAVYLCASSQQGSEAFFGQGTRLTVV.

The V and J genes are TRBV6-6 and TRBJ2-2; D remains ambiguous. CDR1 and CDR2 (germline): MNHNY, SVGAGI (reference sequence). There are 15 residues in the CDR3. Trimming shortened V by 0 bases and J by 3 bases, and 8 bases separated the two germline ends. CDR3 DNA sequence: TGTGCCAGCAGTTACTCGTCCTGGCACACCGGGGAGCTGTTTTTT. The encoded protein is CASSYSSWHTGELFF.

The chain recombines TRBV4-1 with TRBJ2-6, with 7 bases matching TRBD2. The germline CDR1 and CDR2 sequences are MGHRA and YSYEKL. The J segment lost 0 bases and the V segment lost 1 base, leaving 6 bases of the junction unmatched. CDR3 length: 18 residues. The CDR3, as DNA: TGCGCCAGCAGCCAAGGATGGGGCGGGGGCTCTGGGGCCAACGTCCTGACTTTC. It is translated as CASSQGWGGGSGANVLTF.

This clonotype has more than one count but fewer than ten. The rearrangement uses TRBV4-1 and TRBJ1-5; no clear D. CDR1 is MGHRA, CDR2 YSYEKL, per germline. V lost 5 bases to trimming and J lost 5 bases, with 16 bases between them. The CDR3 totals 15 residues. DNA for the CDR3: TGCGCCAGCAGCACAAACAGAAACCAGGATCAGCCCCAGCATTTT. Encoded protein: CASSTNRNQDQPQHF.

This clonotype was seen only a few times. The chain recombines TRBV5-1 with TRBJ1-1, with no clear D. The V gene's germline CDR1 is SGHRS and CDR2 YFSETQ. This CDR3 has 14 amino acids. Trimming cost V 6 bases and J 1 base, with 13 bases left between them. The CDR3 DNA follows: TGCGCCAGCACTCTCTTGGACTCGAACACTGAAGCTTTCTTT. This sequence encodes CASTLLDSNTEAFF.